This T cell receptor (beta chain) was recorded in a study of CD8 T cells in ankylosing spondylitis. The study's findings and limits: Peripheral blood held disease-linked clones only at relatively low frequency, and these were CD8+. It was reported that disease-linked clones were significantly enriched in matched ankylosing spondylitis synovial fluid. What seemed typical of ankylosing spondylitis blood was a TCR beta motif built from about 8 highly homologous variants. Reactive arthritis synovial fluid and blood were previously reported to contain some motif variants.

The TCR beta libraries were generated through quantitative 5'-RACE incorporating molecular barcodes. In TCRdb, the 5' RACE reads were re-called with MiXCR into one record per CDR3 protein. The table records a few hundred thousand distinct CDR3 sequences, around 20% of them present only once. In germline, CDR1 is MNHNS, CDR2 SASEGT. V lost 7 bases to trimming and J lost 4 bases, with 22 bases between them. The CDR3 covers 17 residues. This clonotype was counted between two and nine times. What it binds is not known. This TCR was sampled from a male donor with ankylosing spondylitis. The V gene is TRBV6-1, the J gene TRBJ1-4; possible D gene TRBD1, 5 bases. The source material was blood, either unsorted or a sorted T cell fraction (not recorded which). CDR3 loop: CASTRTGTTTINEKLFF. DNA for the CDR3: TGTGCCAGCACTCGAACCGGGACCACCACAATTAATGAAAAACTGTTTTTT.